This T cell receptor (beta chain) is from a study of regulatory T cells in long-lasting Graves disease. As for time point: newly diagnosed GD, antithyroid drugs for less than 3 months. Researchers made the TCR library from RNA that was extracted from PBMCs. Relying on iRepertoire HTBI primers and Arm-PCR of CDR3 regions, the team built TCR beta libraries. Each CDR3 protein gets one entry after TCRdb re-called the multiplex PCR reads with MiXCR. In the table there are roughly 380,000 distinct CDR3 sequences, over 15% of which are singletons. The CDR3 contains 14 residues. The V end lost 6 bases, the J end lost 1 base, and 12 bases lay between the germline ends. Study results and limitations: Under persistent disease, TRBV28, TRBJ1-2 and TRBJ2-5 were used preferentially.

Worth noting for this clonotype: The antigen is undetermined.

This sample also belongs to another study, concerning T cells in Graves' hyperthyroidism and ophthalmopathy.

Sequences were derived from peripheral blood mononuclear cells (PBMCs), sampled at new diagnosis, from a patient treated with antithyroid drugs. The chain employs TRBV12-3 or TRBV12-4 and TRBJ1-1; D perhaps matches TRBD1 (5 bases). The clonotype originates from a man between 40 and 49 years old with Graves disease. For the CDR3, the DNA is TGTGCCAGCAGGAGACAGCAAACGAACACTGAAGCTTTCTTT. Encoded protein: CASRRQQTNTEAFF.